Here is one T cell receptor beta chain with its context. Its matching antigen is unknown. The sample contains more than one DNA sequence encoding this CDR3. These data come from a study of shared clonotypes between healthy human individuals. Study-wide background: A couple of women and a few men aged 18 to 49 served as donors. Overall study results and limits: The low donor count limited represented genetic and exposure-history diversity.

It was CD45RO-negative cells, positively selected for CCR7, that made up naive CD8 cells, with terminally differentiated effector memory CD45RA+ cells excluded. V was shortened by 0 bases and J by 6 bases, with 9 bases between the two germline ends. The germline V gene encodes CDR1 SGDLS and CDR2 YYNGEE. This CDR3 has 13 residues. Genomic DNA (from each subset) was split evenly across several immunoSEQ plates. Sequencing was performed with immunoSEQ multiplex PCR; in TCRdb, only in-frame clones are kept and a portion is missing. In the table there are around 1,900,000 clones, roughly 95% of which are singletons.

The gene calls are TRBV9 and TRBJ1-1, with D tentatively TRBD1 (5 bases). The sample taken for sequencing was naive CD8+ T cells from PBMCs. This TCR derives from a man aged 18 to 29 in good health. Some clones in this sample may be carry-over from other donors' samples. DNA for the CDR3: TGTGCCAGCAGCGTAGGTCAGGGCGCTGAAGCTTTCTTT. Protein sequence: CASSVGQGAEAFF.